This T cell receptor (beta chain) originates from a study of radiotherapy plus CTLA-4 blockade in lung cancer. Concerning this clone: Antigen: not known.

Study conclusions and caveats: Blood TCR clones of tumor origin expanded after radiotherapy plus ipilimumab.

Assay used: immunoSEQ multiplex PCR; TCRdb lists only in-frame clones, some missing. The data show tens of thousands of clones, around 75% seen once. Chemo-refractory metastatic non-small-cell lung cancer patients underwent focal radiation alongside CTLA-4 blockade with ipilimumab. This CDR3 has 14 residues. Germline V gene sequence: CDR1 SQVTM, CDR2 ANQGSEA. Trimming removed 6 bases from V and 1 base from J, with 13 bases in between. Sequencing was performed on peripheral blood, taken from a patient treated with radiotherapy plus ipilimumab. The rearrangement links TRBV29-1 to TRBJ2-4; no clear D gene. The TCR was taken from a human donor with non-small cell lung cancer that progressed on radiotherapy plus ipilimumab. CDR3 in DNA: TGCAGCGTAGTACAGCCTGGGGCCAAAAACATTCAGTACTTC. Translating it yields CSVVQPGAKNIQYF.